Below are 14 T cell receptor beta chains sequenced from a single sample in a study of T cell responses to AZD1222 COVID-19 vaccine. Assay: immunoSEQ multiplex PCR; the TCRdb copy retains only in-frame clones and omits some. Of about 120,000 clones listed, around 90% were seen once; the top ten hold under 9%. The sequencing used peripheral blood, collected on day 0 of AZD1222 vaccination. Every receptor here comes from an adult in good health.

The chain uses TRBV6-9 and TRBJ1-5; a weak D match, TRBD1 (6 bases). This CDR3 is 13 amino acids long. CDR1 and CDR2 from the germline V gene are MNHGY and SVAAGI. The germline V and J ends were trimmed by 7 bases and 7 bases, with 14 bases remaining between them. The CDR3 DNA follows: TGTGCCAGCAAGAACAGGGTAAGACAGCCCCAGCATTTT. Translation: CASKNRVRQPQHF.

By its share, this clone is medium-sized (0.01 to 0.1%). The chain carries TRBV5-5 and TRBJ1-1; 7 bases are shared with TRBD1. The V gene's germline CDR1 is SGHKS and CDR2 YYEKEE (reference sequence). The J segment lost 1 base and the V segment lost 7 bases, leaving 13 bases of the junction unmatched. This CDR3 spans 16 amino acids. The CDR3 region is CASSKFTGVRNTEAFF. CDR3 nucleotides: TGTGCCAGCTCAAAATTTACAGGGGTGAGGAACACTGAAGCTTTCTTT.

The genes are TRBV6-5 and TRBJ1-5, with 7 nucleotides matching TRBD1. There are 15 residues in the CDR3. Germline-derived CDR1 and CDR2 are MNHEY and SVGAGI. Trimming cost V 6 bases and J 4 bases; bases outside gene matches: 9. CDR3 nucleotides: TGTGCCAGCAGCCCCGGGACAGCCTTAAATCAGCCCCAGCATTTT. This translates into CASSPGTALNQPQHF.

This clone was seen only a few times. The chain has TRBV3-1 (or the pseudogene TRBV3-2) and TRBJ2-5; D is undetermined. The germline V and J ends were trimmed by 0 bases and 6 bases, with 5 bases remaining between them. There are 12 residues in the CDR3. The V gene's germline CDR1 is LGHDT and CDR2 YNNKEL (reference sequence). The CDR3 is CASSQDVQTQYF. The CDR3 coding sequence is TGTGCCAGCAGCCAAGATGTACAGACCCAGTACTTC.

The V call is TRBV7-9, the J call TRBJ1-1, with D perhaps matching TRBD1 (5 bases). This CDR3 is built from 14 residues. Trimming stripped 8 bases from V and 6 bases from J, with 19 bases between. Looked up from germline, CDR1 is SEHNR and CDR2 is FQNEAQ (reference sequence). CDR3 coding DNA: TGTGCCAGCTGTTCGGACGGTACGGGGGCTGAAGCTTTCTTT. It specifies CASCSDGTGAEAFF.

V and J are TRBV9 and TRBJ2-7; D is undetermined. This CDR3 is built from 14 residues. Germline V lookup: CDR1 SGDLS, CDR2 YYNGEE. Trimming removed 0 bases at V and 5 bases at J, with 12 bases between. The DNA for the CDR3 is TGTGCCAGCAGCGTAGACGCCTCGGTGAACGAGCAGTACTTC. This translates into CASSVDASVNEQYF.

The chain is built from TRBV28 and TRBJ1-2, with 8 nucleotides matching TRBD1. Losses at the gene ends were 6 bases for V and 7 bases for J; bases not matched to a gene: 7. The CDR3 is 13 residues long. CDR1 and CDR2 (germline): MDHEN, SYDVKM. CDR3 amino acids: CASSPGQGGGYTF. The DNA for the CDR3 is TGTGCCAGCAGCCCTGGACAGGGAGGTGGCTACACCTTC.

This chain uses TRBV19 with TRBJ2-7, with 11 bases identical to TRBD2. The CDR3 sequence is 16 residues long. Germline assignment: CDR1 LNHDA and CDR2 SQIVND (reference sequence). The trim removed 4 bases at V and 1 base at J, leaving 6 bases unmatched. CDR3 in DNA: TGTGCCAGTAGTACCCGACTAGCGGGACGATCCTACGAGCAGTACTTC. Translated, it gives CASSTRLAGRSYEQYF.

This clone was counted once. The V gene is TRBV20-1, the J gene TRBJ1-2, with D possibly being TRBD1 (5 bases). The CDR3 spans 11 residues. Per germline, CDR1 DFQATT and CDR2 SNEGSKA (reference sequence). DNA for the CDR3: TGCAGCCCCGGGACCGGCTCGGACTACACCTTC. Amino acid sequence: CSPGTGSDYTF.

The chain is built from TRBV19 and TRBJ1-2; D is possibly TRBD1 (5 bases). This CDR3 region has 14 residues. Trimming took 5 bases from V and 14 from J, leaving 24 bases between them. The germline V gene has CDR1 LNHDA and CDR2 SQIVND (reference sequence). CDR3 sequence: CASSPASGTGVKTF. The CDR3 coding sequence is TGTGCCAGTAGTCCAGCCTCCGGGACGGGGGTTAAAACCTTC.

The CDR3 DNA reads as TGTGCCAGCAGCCCCCAACAGGGAATGAACACTGAAGCTTTCTTT. As protein: CASSPQQGMNTEAFF. The chain employs TRBV7-9 and TRBJ1-1; possible D gene TRBD1, 6 bases. Germline V lookup: CDR1 SEHNR, CDR2 FQNEAQ (reference sequence). The CDR3 is 15 residues long. Deletions cut 5 bases from V and 0 bases from J, with 13 bases between.

The chain couples TRBV7-8 to TRBJ1-1; no firm D call. V was cut by 5 bases and J by 6 bases, with 22 bases left in between. Germline V CDR1 and CDR2: SGHVS, FQNEAQ. The CDR3 loop spans 16 amino acids. The CDR3 here is CASSRTLAEFDPEAFF. CDR3 nucleotides: TGTGCCAGCAGCAGGACCCTCGCTGAATTTGACCCTGAAGCTTTCTTT.

The chain has TRBV5-1 and TRBJ2-5; D is possibly TRBD2 (7 bases). The CDR3 totals 12 residues. V was trimmed by 5 bases and J by 5 bases, leaving 10 bases between them. Germline V gene lookup returns CDR1 SGHRS and CDR2 YFSETQ. The DNA for the CDR3 is TGCGCCAGCAGGGGGGGGCAGGAGACCCAGTACTTC. Translation gives CASRGGQETQYF.

The chain links TRBV6-1 to TRBJ1-1; D unclear. Germline values: CDR1 MNHNS, CDR2 SASEGT. V lost 3 bases to trimming and J lost 5 bases, with 10 bases between them. The CDR3 covers 13 residues. In nucleotides, the CDR3 is TGTGCCAGCAGTGATGGGCAGTTGACTGAAGCTTTCTTT. Translation: CASSDGQLTEAFF.